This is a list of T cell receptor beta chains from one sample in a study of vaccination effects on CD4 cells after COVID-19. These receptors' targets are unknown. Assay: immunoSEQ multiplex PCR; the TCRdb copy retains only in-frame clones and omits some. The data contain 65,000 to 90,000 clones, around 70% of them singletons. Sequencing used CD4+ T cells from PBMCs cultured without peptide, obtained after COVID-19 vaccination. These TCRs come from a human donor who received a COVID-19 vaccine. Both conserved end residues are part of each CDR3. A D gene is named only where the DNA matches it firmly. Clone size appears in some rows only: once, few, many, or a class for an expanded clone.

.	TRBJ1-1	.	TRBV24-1	TGTGCCACCAGTGTCGGGGGTCCAAACACTGAAGCTTTCTTT	CATSVGGPNTEAFF
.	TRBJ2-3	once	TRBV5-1	TGCGCCAGCAGCTTGACCTCTAGCACAGATACGCAGTATTTT	CASSLTSSTDTQYF
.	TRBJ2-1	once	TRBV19	TGTGCCAGTAGTATCAGGGGGAGGATTTTCAATGAGCAGTTCTTC	CASSIRGRIFNEQFF
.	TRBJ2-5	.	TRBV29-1	TGCAGCGTTGAACGCTTAGGGCTGGGGGAGACCCAGTACTTC	CSVERLGLGETQYF
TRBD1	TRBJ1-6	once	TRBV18	TGTGCCAGCTCCCCGGACAGGGGTAATTCACCCCTCCACTTT	CASSPDRGNSPLHF
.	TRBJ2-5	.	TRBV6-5	TGTGCCAGCAGTTACAGGGATGCCCAAGAGACCCAGTACTTC	CASSYRDAQETQYF
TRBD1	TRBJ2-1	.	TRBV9	TGTGCCAGCAGCCCCCGGACAGGGTGGAATGAGCAGTTCTTC	CASSPRTGWNEQFF
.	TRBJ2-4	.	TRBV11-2	TGTGCCAGCAGCTTAGAAGGCACTTCGGCCATTCAGTACTTC	CASSLEGTSAIQYF
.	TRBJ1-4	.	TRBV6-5	TGTGCCAGCACCCACGGGATCAGTAATGAAAAACTGTTTTTT	CASTHGISNEKLFF
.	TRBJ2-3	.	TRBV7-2	TGTGCCAGCAGCTCCAGGGCTGGGCCAGATACGCAGTATTTT	CASSSRAGPDTQYF
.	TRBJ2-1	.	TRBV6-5	TGTGCCAGCAGTTACGACTTCCCCAATGAGCAGTTCTTC	CASSYDFPNEQFF
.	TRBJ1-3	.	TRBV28	TGTGCCAGCAGTCCACGGTTTGGAGCAAACTCTGGAAACACCATATATTTT	CASSPRFGANSGNTIYF
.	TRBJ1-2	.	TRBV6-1	TGTGCCAGCAGTGATACAGGATGGGACTATGGCTACACCTTC	CASSDTGWDYGYTF
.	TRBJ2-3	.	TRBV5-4	TGTGCCAGCAGCTTGGGGCCACGTGGCCAAGGCCTTGGTACGCAGTATTTT	CASSLGPRGQGLGTQYF
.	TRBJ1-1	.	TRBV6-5	TGTGCCAGCAGGCGCCGCCCAGGCCCGGAAGCTTTCTTT	CASRRRPGPEAFF
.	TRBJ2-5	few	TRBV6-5	TGTGCCAGCAGTTACTCGATCTATGGGGCCGGGGCCCAGTACTTC	CASSYSIYGAGAQYF
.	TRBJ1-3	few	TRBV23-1	TGCGCCAGCAGTCATTCCAACGGACAAGACAACTCTGGAAACACCATATATTTT	CASSHSNGQDNSGNTIYF
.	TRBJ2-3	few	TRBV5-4	TGTGCCAGCAGCCGGGACGGACAATCCCCTAGCACAGATACGCAGTATTTT	CASSRDGQSPSTDTQYF
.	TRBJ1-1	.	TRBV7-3	TGTGCCAGCAGCCCCGGGGGGAACACTGAAGCTTTCTTT	CASSPGGNTEAFF
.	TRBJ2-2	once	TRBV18	TGTGCCAGCTCACCGGCCGTCCGGACAACCTTTAACACCGGGGAGCTGTTTTTT	CASSPAVRTTFNTGELFF
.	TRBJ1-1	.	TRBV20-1	TGCAGTGCTACAGGGGACACTGAAGCTTTCTTT	CSATGDTEAFF
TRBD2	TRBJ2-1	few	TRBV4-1	TGCGCCAGCAGCCAGGGTAGGACTAGCGGGGGAAACAATGAGCAGTTCTTC	CASSQGRTSGGNNEQFF
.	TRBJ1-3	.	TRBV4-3	TGCGCCAGCAGCCAACTCACAGGGACCAACTCTGGAAACACCATATATTTT	CASSQLTGTNSGNTIYF
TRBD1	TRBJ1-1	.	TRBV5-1	TGCGCCAGCAGCGTTACAGGGGGCCACACTGAAGCTTTCTTT	CASSVTGGHTEAFF
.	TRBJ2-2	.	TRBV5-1	TGCGCCAGCAGCTGGACGGAGACCGGGGAGCTGTTTTTT	CASSWTETGELFF
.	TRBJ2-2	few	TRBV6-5	TGTGCCAGCAACCTTCCGGGATCCACCGGGGAGCTGTTTTTT	CASNLPGSTGELFF
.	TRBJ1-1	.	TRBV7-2	TGTGCCAGCAGCTTAGCGGGTGGGAACACTGAAGCTTTCTTT	CASSLAGGNTEAFF
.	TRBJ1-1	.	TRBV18	TGTGCCAGCTCACCGTCGCGGATAGAAGCTTTCTTT	CASSPSRIEAFF
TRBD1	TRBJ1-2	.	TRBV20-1	TGCAGTGCCTACAGGGGAGGCTACACCTTC	CSAYRGGYTF
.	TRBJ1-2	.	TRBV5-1	TGCGCCAGCAGCTTGCGGGATAATGGCTACACCTTC	CASSLRDNGYTF
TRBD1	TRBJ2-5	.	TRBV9	TGTGCCAGCAGCGTAGGGATGGGACAGGGGGAGACCCAGTACTTC	CASSVGMGQGETQYF
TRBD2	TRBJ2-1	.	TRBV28	TGTGCCAGCAGTTTTGGTAGCGGGGGGATCAATGAGCAGTTCTTC	CASSFGSGGINEQFF
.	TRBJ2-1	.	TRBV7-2	TGTGCCAGCAGCTTGACTAGTTTGGAGCAGTTCTTC	CASSLTSLEQFF